A single T cell receptor beta chain is shown here with its context. Data came from immunoSEQ multiplex PCR; TCRdb stores just in-frame clones and leaves some out. Here the sample spans under 200,000 clones, 90% being singletons. The sample originates from a study of blood T cell repertoires in COVID-19. Background on the study: Sites across the United States, Italy and Spain contributed samples from acute and convalescent COVID-19.

The CDR3 has 14 residues. Trimming cost V 3 bases and J 2 bases, with 7 bases left between them. The germline V gene encodes CDR1 LNHDA and CDR2 SQIVND (reference sequence). What was sequenced was peripheral blood. V gene TRBV19 combines with J gene TRBJ1-4; no reliable D call. The clonotype comes from a man in his fifties or sixties with acute or convalescent COVID-19. CDR3 sequence (DNA): TGTGCCAGTAGTATGAGTTTCACTAATGAAAAACTGTTTTTT. Amino acids: CASSMSFTNEKLFF.